Detailed here is one T cell receptor beta chain. This sample is drawn from a study of technical replicates of blood from a handful of donors. Produced via immunoSEQ multiplex PCR; TCRdb's table is partial and in-frame only. The table shows under 70,000 clones, with 85% to 95% occurring only once. The TCR sequence derives from a human donor in good health. Material: T cells isolated from PBMCs.

CDR3 sequence (DNA): TGCGCCAGCAGCCTCCTCAGGGAAGTCACTGAAGCTTTCTTT. Translation gives CASSLLREVTEAFF. The rearrangement links TRBV4-3 to TRBJ1-1; TRBD1 might be the D (5 bases). Germline V CDR1 and CDR2: LGHNA, YSLEER. This CDR3 spans 14 amino acids. The germline V and J ends were trimmed by 4 bases and 4 bases, with 13 bases remaining between them.